What follows are 19 T cell receptor beta chains derived from one specimen sequenced in a study of cytomegalovirus exposure and HLA in healthy donors. The PCR ran on 60 Vbeta and 13 Jbeta primers. Using immunoSEQ multiplex PCR, the repertoire was profiled, and TCRdb retains in-frame clones only, with some absent. The profile covers around 150,000 clones, with around two thirds appearing a single time and less than 11% taken by the ten largest. The sequencing sample was made of PBMCs. The origin of the receptors is a man aged 25 to 40 in good health and CMV-seropositive.

CDR3 coding DNA: TGTGCCAGCAGCGTGTTAGCGGGAGGGAATGAGCAGTACTTC. Encoded protein: CASSVLAGGNEQYF. The chain couples TRBV9 to TRBJ2-7, with 11 positions matching TRBD2. This CDR3 is built from 14 residues. V was pared by 2 bases and J by 7 bases, with 5 bases of the junction left unmatched. Germline CDR1 is SGDLS and CDR2 is YYNGEE.

This clone appeared once. The rearrangement joins TRBV7-9 to TRBJ2-2; 10 nucleotides agree with TRBD2. The J segment lost 4 bases and the V segment lost 4 bases, leaving 6 bases of the junction unmatched. Germline V gene lookup returns CDR1 SEHNR and CDR2 FQNEAQ (reference sequence). CDR3 length: 16 residues. CDR3 nucleotide sequence: TGTGCCAGCAGCTATACTAGCGGGATGAGCACCGGGGAGCTGTTTTTT. This sequence encodes CASSYTSGMSTGELFF.

The rearrangement links TRBV30 to TRBJ1-2, with D hard to call. The V gene lost 3 bases and the J gene lost 4 bases, with 6 bases spanning the gap. The CDR3 runs 11 residues. Germline lookup yields CDR1 GTSNPN and CDR2 SVGIG (reference sequence). In nucleotides, the CDR3 is TGTGCCTGGAGACAGACCTATGGCTACACCTTC. Translation: CAWRQTYGYTF.

V usage is TRBV5-1 and J usage is TRBJ2-2; TRBD2 matches at 11 bases. Unmatched junction bases numbered 6, after V lost 6 bases and J lost 5 bases. Germline loops: CDR1 SGHRS, CDR2 YFSETQ. This CDR3 has 15 amino acids. The CDR3 here is CASTTGTSGTGELFF. CDR3 DNA sequence: TGCGCCAGCACCACAGGGACTAGCGGTACCGGGGAGCTGTTTTTT.

In its sample, this clone was seen a few times. The chain joins TRBV10-2 to TRBJ1-2; D perhaps matches TRBD1 (6 bases). With 3 bases removed from V and 6 bases from J, the gap between germline ends came to 11 bases. The germline V gene encodes CDR1 WSHSY and CDR2 SAAADI. The CDR3 has 13 residues. This CDR3 reads CASSDDRIHGYTF. The CDR3 nucleotides read TGCGCCAGCAGTGACGACAGGATCCATGGCTACACCTTC.

The genes are TRBV29-1 and TRBJ1-3; D might be TRBD1 (5 bases). The CDR3 consists of 13 residues. The ends were cut back, 4 bases at V and 0 bases at J, with 7 bases in the middle. CDR1 SQVTM and CDR2 ANQGSEA come from the germline V gene. The CDR3 loop is CSVVRDSGNTIYF. The CDR3 DNA sequence: TGCAGCGTTGTCAGGGACTCTGGAAACACCATATATTTT.

CDR3 sequence: CASSREVYEQFF. CDR3 sequence (DNA): TGTGCCAGCAGCCGGGAGGTCTATGAGCAGTTCTTC. V and J are TRBV11-2 and TRBJ2-1; TRBD2 aligns across 7 bases. V lost 5 bases to trimming and J lost 8 bases; unmatched junction nucleotides: 3. Germline V gene data show CDR1 as SGHAT and CDR2 as FQNNGV. The CDR3 sequence is 12 residues long. Drawing the rest from reference TRBV11-2 and TRBJ2-1, the complete variable domain is EAGVAQSPRYKIIEKRQSVAFWCNPISGHATLYWYQQILGQGPKLLIQFQNNGVVDDSQLPKDRFSAERLKGVDSTLKIQPAKLEDSAVYLCASSREVYEQFFGPGTRLTVL.

This chain uses TRBV5-4 with TRBJ2-1; perhaps TRBD2 as D (6 bases). The CDR3 loop spans 13 amino acids. The V end lost 0 bases, the J end lost 8 bases, and 9 bases lay between the germline ends. Germline CDR1 is SGHNT and CDR2 is YYREEE (reference sequence). CDR3 DNA: TGTGCCAGCAGCTTGGGACTAGGCTATGAGCAGTTCTTC. This gives the protein CASSLGLGYEQFF.

V and J are TRBV7-2 and TRBJ2-2; a possible D gene is TRBD2 (5 bases). CDR3 size: 15 residues. V lost 7 bases to trimming and J lost 3 bases, with 15 bases between them. In germline, CDR1 is SGHTA, CDR2 FQGNSA. DNA of the CDR3: TGTGCCAGCACCAGAGGTTCCGGGGACACCGGGGAGCTGTTTTTT. This encodes CASTRGSGDTGELFF.

The chain couples TRBV13 to TRBJ2-7; TRBD1 might be the D (6 bases). The CDR3 is 16 amino acids. Germline values: CDR1 PRHDT, CDR2 FYEKMQ (reference sequence). V dropped 4 bases and J dropped 0 bases, with 16 bases sitting between them. The CDR3 coding sequence is TGTGCCAGCAGCTCCCTCAGTGACAGGAGCTCCTACGAGCAGTACTTC. This codes for CASSSLSDRSSYEQYF.

The rearrangement uses TRBV28 and TRBJ2-1, with a tentative D call TRBD2 (6 bases). With 5 bases removed from V and 2 bases from J, the gap between germline ends came to 19 bases. CDR1 and CDR2 from the germline V gene are MDHEN and SYDVKM. The CDR3 loop spans 17 amino acids. CDR3 nucleotide sequence: TGTGCCAGCAGTCTACACTTTAGCGGAAGACCCTACAATGAGCAGTTCTTC. Protein: CASSLHFSGRPYNEQFF.

The J gene is TRBJ2-7, the V gene TRBV4-1; 8 bases are a match to TRBD2. Trimming at V came to 2 bases and at J to 6 bases, leaving 9 bases not matched to a gene. Germline lookup yields CDR1 MGHRA and CDR2 YSYEKL. The CDR3 is 15 amino acids. DNA for the CDR3: TGCGCCAGCAGCCAATTAGCGGGAACCGAGGTCGAGCAGTACTTC. Translating gives CASSQLAGTEVEQYF.

Concerning this clone: A read error may produce the germline difference seen at one junction end. The chain combines TRBV5-1 with TRBJ1-1; D remains unclear. This CDR3 comprises 13 residues. Germline-derived CDR1 and CDR2 are SGHRS and YFSETQ. The CDR3 sequence is CASSLDMNTEAFF. Written as DNA, the CDR3 is TGTGCCAGCAGCCTCGACATGAACACTGAAGCTTTCTTT.

The J gene is TRBJ2-1, the V gene TRBV4-1; 14 positions match TRBD2. CDR1 is MGHRA, CDR2 YSYEKL, per germline. This CDR3 region has 18 residues. The V segment lost 4 bases and the J segment 0 bases; nucleotides outside the gene matches: 5. The chain's CDR3 is CASSPGLAGGPSYNEQFF. DNA for the CDR3: TGCGCCAGCAGCCCCGGACTAGCGGGAGGCCCCTCCTACAATGAGCAGTTCTTC.

The rearrangement uses TRBV7-8 and TRBJ2-7; TRBD1 agrees at 7 bases. The ends lost 4 bases at V and 0 bases at J; junction bases unmatched: 24. This CDR3 region has 21 residues. Germline CDR1 reads SGHVS; CDR2 reads FQNEAQ. The CDR3 sequence is CASSWRFEPGQTFPGSYEQYF. The CDR3 DNA sequence: TGTGCCAGCAGCTGGAGATTCGAACCGGGACAGACTTTCCCGGGCTCCTACGAGCAGTACTTC.

The chain has TRBV10-3 and TRBJ2-5; D is uncertain. Per germline, CDR1 ENHRY and CDR2 SYGVKD. This CDR3 is 13 amino acids long. The V end was cut by 10 bases, the J end by 5 bases, with 17 bases between. Here the CDR3 DNA reads TGTGCCAGTACGCCAAATGTGGAGGAGACCCAGTACTTC. It translates to CASTPNVEETQYF.

V gene TRBV7-2 combines with J gene TRBJ1-5; D is unclear. The CDR3 runs to 15 residues. Trimming cost V 6 bases and J 0 bases, with 12 bases left between them. Germline V gene lookup returns CDR1 SGHTA and CDR2 FQGNSA. The DNA for the CDR3 is TGTGCCAGCAGTCTTTTGGCCCTTAGCAATCAGCCCCAGCATTTT. Its protein is CASSLLALSNQPQHF.

V is TRBV19 and J is TRBJ1-1, with TRBD1 matching over 9 bases. V lost 7 bases to trimming and J lost 11 bases; unmatched junction nucleotides: 11. CDR3 length: 13 amino acids. Germline lookup yields CDR1 LNHDA and CDR2 SQIVND (reference sequence). The CDR3 DNA is TGTGCCAGTAAACTTCGGACAGGGGATCTGGCTTTCTTT. Amino acids: CASKLRTGDLAFF.

The genes are TRBV2 and TRBJ1-1; D gene ambiguous. CDR1 is SNHLY, CDR2 FYNNEI, per germline. V was pared by 7 bases and J by 1 base, with 10 bases between. CDR3 size: 13 residues. The CDR3, as DNA: TGTGCCAGCATTAGTCGTGAGAACACTGAAGCTTTCTTT. Translated: CASISRENTEAFF.